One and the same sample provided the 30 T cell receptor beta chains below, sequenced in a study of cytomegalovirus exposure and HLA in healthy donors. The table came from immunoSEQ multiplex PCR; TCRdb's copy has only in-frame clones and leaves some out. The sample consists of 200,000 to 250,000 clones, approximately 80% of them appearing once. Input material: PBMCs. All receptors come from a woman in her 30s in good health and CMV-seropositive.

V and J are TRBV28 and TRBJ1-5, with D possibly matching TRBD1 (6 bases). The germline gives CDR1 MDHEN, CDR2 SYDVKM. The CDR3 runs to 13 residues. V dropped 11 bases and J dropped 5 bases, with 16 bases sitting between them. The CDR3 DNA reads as TGTGCCTACCGGGGGGCGCGAGATCAGCCCCAGCATTTT. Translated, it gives CAYRGARDQPQHF.

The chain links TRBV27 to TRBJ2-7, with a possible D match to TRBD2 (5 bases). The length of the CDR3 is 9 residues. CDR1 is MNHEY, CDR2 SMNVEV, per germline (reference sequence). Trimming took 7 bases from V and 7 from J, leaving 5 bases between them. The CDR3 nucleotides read TGTGCCAGCACGGGGGAGCAGTACTTC. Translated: CASTGEQYF.

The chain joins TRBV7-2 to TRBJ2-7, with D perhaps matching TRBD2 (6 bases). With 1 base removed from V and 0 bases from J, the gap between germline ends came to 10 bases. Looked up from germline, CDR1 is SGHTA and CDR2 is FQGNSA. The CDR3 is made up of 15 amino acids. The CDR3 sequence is CASSLVASVSYEQYF. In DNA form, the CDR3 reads TGTGCCAGCAGCTTAGTGGCTAGCGTCTCCTACGAGCAGTACTTC.

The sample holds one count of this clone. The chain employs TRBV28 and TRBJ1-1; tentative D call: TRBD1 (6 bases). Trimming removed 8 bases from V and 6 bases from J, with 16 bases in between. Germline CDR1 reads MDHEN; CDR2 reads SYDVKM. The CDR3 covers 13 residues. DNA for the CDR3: TGTGCCAGCCACCTAGGGGGGTCCTCTGAAGCTTTCTTT. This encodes CASHLGGSSEAFF.

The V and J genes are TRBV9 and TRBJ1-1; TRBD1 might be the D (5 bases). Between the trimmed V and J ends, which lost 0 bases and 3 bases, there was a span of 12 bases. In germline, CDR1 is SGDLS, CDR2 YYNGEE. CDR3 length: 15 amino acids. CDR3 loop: CASSVDEGPDTEAFF. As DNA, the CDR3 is TGTGCCAGCAGCGTAGATGAGGGGCCGGACACTGAAGCTTTCTTT.

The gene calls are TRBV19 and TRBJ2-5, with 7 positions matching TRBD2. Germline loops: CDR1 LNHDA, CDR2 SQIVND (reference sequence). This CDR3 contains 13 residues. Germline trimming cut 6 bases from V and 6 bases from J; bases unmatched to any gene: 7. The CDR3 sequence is CASSPTGGKTQYF. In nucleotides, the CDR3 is TGTGCCAGTAGCCCCACGGGAGGAAAGACCCAGTACTTC.

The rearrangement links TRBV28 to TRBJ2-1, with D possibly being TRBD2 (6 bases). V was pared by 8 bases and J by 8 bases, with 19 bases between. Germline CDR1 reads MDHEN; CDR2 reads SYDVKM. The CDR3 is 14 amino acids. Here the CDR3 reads CASVSLGSSDEQFF. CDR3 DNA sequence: TGTGCCAGCGTCTCCCTCGGGAGTTCGGATGAGCAGTTCTTC.

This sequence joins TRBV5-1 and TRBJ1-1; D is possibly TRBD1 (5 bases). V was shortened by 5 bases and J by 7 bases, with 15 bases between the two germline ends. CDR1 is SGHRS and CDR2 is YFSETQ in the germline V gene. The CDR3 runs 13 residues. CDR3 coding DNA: TGCGCCAGCAGATCGTCCGGGAGGGGTGAAGCTTTCTTT. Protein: CASRSSGRGEAFF.

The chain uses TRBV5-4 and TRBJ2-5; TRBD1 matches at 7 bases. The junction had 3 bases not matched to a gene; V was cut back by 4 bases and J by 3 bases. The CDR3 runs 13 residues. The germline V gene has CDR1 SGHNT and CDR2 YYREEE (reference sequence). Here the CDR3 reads CASSETGKETQYF. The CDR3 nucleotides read TGTGCCAGCAGCGAGACAGGGAAAGAGACCCAGTACTTC.

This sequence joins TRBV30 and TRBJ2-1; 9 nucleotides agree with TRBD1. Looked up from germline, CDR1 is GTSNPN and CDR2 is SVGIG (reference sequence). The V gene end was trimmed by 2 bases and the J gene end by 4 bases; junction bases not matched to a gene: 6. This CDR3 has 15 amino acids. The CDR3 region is CAWSSGTGLYNEQFF. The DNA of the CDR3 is TGTGCCTGGAGTTCCGGGACAGGGCTATACAATGAGCAGTTCTTC.

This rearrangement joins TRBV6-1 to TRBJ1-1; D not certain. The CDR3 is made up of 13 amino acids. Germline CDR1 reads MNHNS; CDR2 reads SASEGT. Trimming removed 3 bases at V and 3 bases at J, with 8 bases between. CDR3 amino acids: CASSETQDTEAFF. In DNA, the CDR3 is TGTGCCAGCAGTGAGACCCAAGACACTGAAGCTTTCTTT.

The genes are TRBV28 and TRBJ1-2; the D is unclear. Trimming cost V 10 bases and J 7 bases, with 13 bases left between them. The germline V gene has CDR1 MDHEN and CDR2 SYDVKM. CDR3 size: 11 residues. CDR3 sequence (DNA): TGTGCCACATGGGGTGCCGGTGGCTACACCTTC. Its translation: CATWGAGGYTF.

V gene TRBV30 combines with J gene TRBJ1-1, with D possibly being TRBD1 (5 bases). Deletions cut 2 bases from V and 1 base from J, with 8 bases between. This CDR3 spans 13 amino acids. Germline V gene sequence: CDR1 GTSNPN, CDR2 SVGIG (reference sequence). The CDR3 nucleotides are TGTGCCTGGAGTCGGGGGGGGAACACTGAAGCTTTCTTT. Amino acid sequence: CAWSRGGNTEAFF.

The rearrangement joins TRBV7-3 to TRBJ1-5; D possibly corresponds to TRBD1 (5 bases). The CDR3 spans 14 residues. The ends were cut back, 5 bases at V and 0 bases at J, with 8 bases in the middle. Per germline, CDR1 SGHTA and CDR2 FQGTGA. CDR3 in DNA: TGTGCCAGCAGCCCGACAGATAGCAATCAGCCCCAGCATTTT. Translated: CASSPTDSNQPQHF. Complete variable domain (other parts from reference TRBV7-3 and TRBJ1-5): GAGVSQTPSNKVTEKGKYVELRCDPISGHTALYWYRQSLGQGPEFLIYFQGTGAADDSGLPNDRFFAVRPEGSVSTLKIQRTERGDSAVYLCASSPTDSNQPQHFGDGTRLSIL.

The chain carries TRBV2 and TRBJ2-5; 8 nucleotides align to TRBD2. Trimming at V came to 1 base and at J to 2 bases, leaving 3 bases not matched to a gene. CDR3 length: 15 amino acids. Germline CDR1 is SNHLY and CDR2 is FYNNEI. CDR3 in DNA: TGTGCCAGCAGTGAAGTAGCGGGGAATCAAGAGACCCAGTACTTC. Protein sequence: CASSEVAGNQETQYF.

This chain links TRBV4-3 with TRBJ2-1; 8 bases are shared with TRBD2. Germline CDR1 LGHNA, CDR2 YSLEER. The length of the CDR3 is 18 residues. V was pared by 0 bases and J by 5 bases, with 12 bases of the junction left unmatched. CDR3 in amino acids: CASSQDGVSGGPDNEQFF. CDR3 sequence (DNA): TGCGCCAGCAGCCAAGATGGAGTTTCGGGAGGGCCGGACAATGAGCAGTTCTTC.

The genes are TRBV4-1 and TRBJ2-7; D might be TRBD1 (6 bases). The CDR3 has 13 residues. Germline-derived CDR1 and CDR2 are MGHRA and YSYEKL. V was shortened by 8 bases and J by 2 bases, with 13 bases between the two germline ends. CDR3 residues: CASGGTGTYEQYF. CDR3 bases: TGCGCCAGCGGAGGCACAGGGACCTACGAGCAGTACTTC.

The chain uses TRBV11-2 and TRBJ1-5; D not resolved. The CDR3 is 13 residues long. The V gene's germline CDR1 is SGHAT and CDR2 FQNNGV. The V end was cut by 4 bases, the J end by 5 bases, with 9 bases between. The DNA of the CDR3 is TGTGCCAGCAGCTGGACGGATTATCAGCCCCAGCATTTT. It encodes CASSWTDYQPQHF.

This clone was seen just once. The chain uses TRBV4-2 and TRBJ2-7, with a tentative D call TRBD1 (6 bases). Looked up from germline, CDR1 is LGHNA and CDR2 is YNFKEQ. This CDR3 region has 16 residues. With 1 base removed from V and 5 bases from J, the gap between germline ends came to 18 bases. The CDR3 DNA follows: TGTGCCAGCAGCCAAGGACGAGTACAGGGTTTCGACGAGCAGTACTTC. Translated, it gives CASSQGRVQGFDEQYF.

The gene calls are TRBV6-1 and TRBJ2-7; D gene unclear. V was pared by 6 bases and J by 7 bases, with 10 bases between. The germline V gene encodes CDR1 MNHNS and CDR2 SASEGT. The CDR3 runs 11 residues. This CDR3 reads CASREEKEQYF. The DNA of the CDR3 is TGTGCCAGCAGAGAGGAAAAAGAGCAGTACTTC.

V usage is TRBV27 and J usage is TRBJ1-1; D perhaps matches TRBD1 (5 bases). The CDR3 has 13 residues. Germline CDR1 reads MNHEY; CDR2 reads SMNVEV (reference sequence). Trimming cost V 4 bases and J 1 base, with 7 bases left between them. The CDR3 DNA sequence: TGTGCCAGCAGTTGGACATGGAACACTGAAGCTTTCTTT. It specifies CASSWTWNTEAFF.

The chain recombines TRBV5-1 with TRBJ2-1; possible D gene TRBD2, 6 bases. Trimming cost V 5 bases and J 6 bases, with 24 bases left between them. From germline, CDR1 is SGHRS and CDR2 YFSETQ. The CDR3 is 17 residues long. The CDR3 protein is CASRRGTLPGTPNEQFF. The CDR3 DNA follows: TGCGCCAGCAGACGCGGGACCCTCCCCGGGACCCCCAATGAGCAGTTCTTC.

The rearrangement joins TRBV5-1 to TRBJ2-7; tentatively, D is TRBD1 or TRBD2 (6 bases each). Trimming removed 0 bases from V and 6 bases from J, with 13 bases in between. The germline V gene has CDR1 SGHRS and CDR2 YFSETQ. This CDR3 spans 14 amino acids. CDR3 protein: CASSLEVRGGEQYF. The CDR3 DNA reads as TGCGCCAGCAGCTTGGAAGTCAGGGGAGGCGAGCAGTACTTC.

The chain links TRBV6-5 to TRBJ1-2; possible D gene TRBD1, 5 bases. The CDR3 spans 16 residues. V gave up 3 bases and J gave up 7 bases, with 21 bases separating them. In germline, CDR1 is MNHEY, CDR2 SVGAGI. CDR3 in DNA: TGTGCCAGCAGTTATAGTGTGCAGGGAAGGGTTGGTGGCTACACCTTC. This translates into CASSYSVQGRVGGYTF.

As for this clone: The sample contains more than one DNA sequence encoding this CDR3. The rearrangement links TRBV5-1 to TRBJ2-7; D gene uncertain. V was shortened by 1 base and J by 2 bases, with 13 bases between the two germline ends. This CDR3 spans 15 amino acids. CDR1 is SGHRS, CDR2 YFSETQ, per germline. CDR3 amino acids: CASSLTLGYAYEQYF. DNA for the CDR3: TGCGCCAGCAGCTTGACCCTTGGTTACGCCTACGAGCAGTACTTC.

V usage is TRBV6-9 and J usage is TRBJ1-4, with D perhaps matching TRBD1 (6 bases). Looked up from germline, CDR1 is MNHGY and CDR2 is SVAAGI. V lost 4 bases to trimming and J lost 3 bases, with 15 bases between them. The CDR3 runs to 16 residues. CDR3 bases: TGTGCCAGCAGTTCCGCTACAGGGCTTGCTAATGAAAAACTGTTTTTT. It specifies CASSSATGLANEKLFF.

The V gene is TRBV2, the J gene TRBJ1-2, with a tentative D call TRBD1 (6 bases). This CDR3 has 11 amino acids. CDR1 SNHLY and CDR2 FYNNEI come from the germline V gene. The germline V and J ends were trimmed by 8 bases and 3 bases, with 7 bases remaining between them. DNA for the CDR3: TGTGCCAGCGACAGGTACTATGGCTACACCTTC. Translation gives CASDRYYGYTF.

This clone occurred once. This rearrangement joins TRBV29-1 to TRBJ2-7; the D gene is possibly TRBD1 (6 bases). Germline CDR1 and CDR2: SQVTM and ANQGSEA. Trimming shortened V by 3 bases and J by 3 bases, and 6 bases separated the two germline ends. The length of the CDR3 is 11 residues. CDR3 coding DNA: TGCAGCGTTGACAGGGGCTACGAGCAGTACTTC. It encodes CSVDRGYEQYF.

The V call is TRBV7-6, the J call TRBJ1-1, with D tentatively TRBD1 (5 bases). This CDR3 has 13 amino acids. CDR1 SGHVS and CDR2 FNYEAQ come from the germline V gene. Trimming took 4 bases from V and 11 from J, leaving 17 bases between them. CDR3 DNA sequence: TGTGCCAGCAGCTCTCAGGGCAATCTGGGGGCTTTCTTT. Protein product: CASSSQGNLGAFF.

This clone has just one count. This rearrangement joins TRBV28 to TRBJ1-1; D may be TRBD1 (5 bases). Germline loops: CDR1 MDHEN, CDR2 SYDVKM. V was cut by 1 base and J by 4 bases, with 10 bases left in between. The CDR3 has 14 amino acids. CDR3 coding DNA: TGTGCCAGCAGTTTATTGCAGGGCGCCACTGAAGCTTTCTTT. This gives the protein CASSLLQGATEAFF.